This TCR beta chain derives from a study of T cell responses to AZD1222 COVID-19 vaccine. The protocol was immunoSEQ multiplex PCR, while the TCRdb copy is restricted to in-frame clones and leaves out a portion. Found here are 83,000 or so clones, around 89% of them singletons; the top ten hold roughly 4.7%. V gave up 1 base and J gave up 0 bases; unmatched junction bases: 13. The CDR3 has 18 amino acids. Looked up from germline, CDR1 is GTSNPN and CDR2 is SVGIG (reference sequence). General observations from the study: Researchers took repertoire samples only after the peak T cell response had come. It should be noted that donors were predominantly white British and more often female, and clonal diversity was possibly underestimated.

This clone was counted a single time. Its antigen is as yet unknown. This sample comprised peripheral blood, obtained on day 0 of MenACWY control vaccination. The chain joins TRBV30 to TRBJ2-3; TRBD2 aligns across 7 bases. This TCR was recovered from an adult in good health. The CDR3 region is CAWSGGGGRYQSTDTQYF. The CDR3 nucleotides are TGTGCCTGGAGTGGGGGGGGAGGCCGCTATCAAAGCACAGATACGCAGTATTTT.